This TCR beta chain was documented in a study of shared clonotypes between healthy human individuals. Naive CD8 cells lacked CD45RO, underwent positive selection for CCR7 and left out terminally differentiated effector memory CD45RA+ cells. Study-level findings and limits: The authors sampled blood alone, and tissue repertoires likely differ.

Worth noting for this clone: Its antigen is unknown.

Only in-frame clones appear in the TCRdb table, and some are missing; sequencing was by immunoSEQ multiplex PCR. The data hold a few million clones, with 85% to 95% observed a single time. Trimming removed 2 bases from V and 5 bases from J; junction bases left unmatched: 6. The germline V gene encodes CDR1 MNHEY and CDR2 SMNVEV (reference sequence). This CDR3 has 14 residues. The sample was naive CD8+ T cells from PBMCs. This TCR came from a man aged 18 to 30 in good health. Some clones in this sample may be carry-over from other donors' samples. The chain uses TRBV27 and TRBJ2-7; 7 nucleotides match TRBD1. The CDR3 sequence is CASSLDRADDEQYF. As DNA, the CDR3 is TGTGCCAGCAGTTTAGACAGGGCAGACGACGAGCAGTACTTC.